This T cell receptor beta chain was identified in a study of blood T cell repertoires in COVID-19. About the study: Acute-phase and convalescent COVID-19 samples originated in the United States, Italy and Spain. Sources were T cells, B-cell-depleted T cells, or PBMCs; the material itself was cDNA or gDNA.

In the original workflow: Using reference gene primer amplification, nucleated cell counts were estimated. Sequencing was performed with immunoSEQ multiplex PCR; in TCRdb, only in-frame clones are kept and a portion is missing. That table supplies the V and J calls and clone size; D and trimming were determined from the DNA. The sample records fewer than 85,000 clones, around 80% being singletons. The germline V gene encodes CDR1 MDHEN and CDR2 SYDVKM. The V gene end was trimmed by 3 bases and the J gene end by 0 bases; junction bases not matched to a gene: 8. CDR3 length: 17 residues. The source is a woman in her sixties or seventies with acute or convalescent COVID-19. J is TRBJ2-7 and V is TRBV28; 10 bases map to TRBD1. The sequencing sample was made of peripheral blood. The DNA of the CDR3 is TGTGCCAGCAGTTTCTGGGACAGGGGCCCGAGCTCCTACGAGCAGTACTTC. It specifies CASSFWDRGPSSYEQYF.